This TCR beta chain derives from a study of PD-L1 blockade in urothelial cancer. In the study overall: Atezolizumab 1,200 mg was given intravenously every 3 weeks, starting 2014. Among blood samples, the median T cell count was some 140,000.

A single count supports this clone. Its target is not known. The time point here: peripheral blood 6 weeks after treatment start. Metastatic or locally advanced urothelial carcinoma was present in the patients. Study-level findings and limits: Below-median pretreatment blood TCR clonality was associated with improved progression-free and overall survival.

TCRdb's copy holds only in-frame clones and misses some; the assay was immunoSEQ multiplex PCR. The table has approximately 30,000 clones, nearly 90% seen once. The specimen comprised PBMCs, sampled around atezolizumab (anti-PD-L1) treatment. This sequence originates from a man at least 80 years old with urothelial cancer.

CDR3 sequence reads: CASSTPKVTGYEQYF. DNA for the CDR3: TGTGCCAGCAGCACCCCCAAAGTCACAGGCTACGAGCAGTACTTC. The genes are TRBV11-2 and TRBJ2-7, with D possibly TRBD1 on 5 matching bases. V was clipped by 5 bases and J by 3 bases, with 17 bases between them. CDR1 is SGHAT, CDR2 FQNNGV, per germline. This CDR3 has 15 residues.